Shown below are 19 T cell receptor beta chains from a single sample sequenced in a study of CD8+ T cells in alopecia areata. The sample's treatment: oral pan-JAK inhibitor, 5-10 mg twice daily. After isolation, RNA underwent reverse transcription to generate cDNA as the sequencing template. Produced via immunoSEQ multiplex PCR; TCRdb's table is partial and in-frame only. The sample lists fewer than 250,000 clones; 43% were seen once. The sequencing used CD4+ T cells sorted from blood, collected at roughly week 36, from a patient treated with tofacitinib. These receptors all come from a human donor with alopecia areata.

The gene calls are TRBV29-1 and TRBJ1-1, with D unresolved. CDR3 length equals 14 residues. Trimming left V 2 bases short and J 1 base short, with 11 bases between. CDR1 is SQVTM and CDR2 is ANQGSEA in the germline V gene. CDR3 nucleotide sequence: TGCAGCGTTGAAAATCACGCCAGGAACACTGAAGCTTTCTTT. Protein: CSVENHARNTEAFF.

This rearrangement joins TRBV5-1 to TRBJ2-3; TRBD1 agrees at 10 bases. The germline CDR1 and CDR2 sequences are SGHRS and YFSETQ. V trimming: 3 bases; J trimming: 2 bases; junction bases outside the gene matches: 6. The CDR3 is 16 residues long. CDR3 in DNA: TGCGCCAGCAGCTGGACAGGGGGAACCCACACAGATACGCAGTATTTT. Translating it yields CASSWTGGTHTDTQYF.

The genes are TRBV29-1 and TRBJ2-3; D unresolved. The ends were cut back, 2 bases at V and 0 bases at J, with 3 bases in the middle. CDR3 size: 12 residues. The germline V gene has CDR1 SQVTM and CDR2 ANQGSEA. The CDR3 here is CSVELSTDTQYF. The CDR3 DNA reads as TGCAGCGTTGAACTGAGCACAGATACGCAGTATTTT.

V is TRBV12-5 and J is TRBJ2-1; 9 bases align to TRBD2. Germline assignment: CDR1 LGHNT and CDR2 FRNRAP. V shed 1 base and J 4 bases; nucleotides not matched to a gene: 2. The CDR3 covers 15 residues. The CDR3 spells CASGLGTSVYNEQFF. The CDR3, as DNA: TGTGCTAGTGGTTTGGGGACTAGCGTTTACAATGAGCAGTTCTTC.

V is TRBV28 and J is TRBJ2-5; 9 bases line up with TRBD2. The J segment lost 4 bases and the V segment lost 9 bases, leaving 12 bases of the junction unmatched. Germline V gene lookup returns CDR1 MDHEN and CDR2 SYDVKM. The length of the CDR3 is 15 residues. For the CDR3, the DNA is TGTGCCAGTCGACCGATAGCGGGAGACGTAGAGACCCAGTACTTC. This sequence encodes CASRPIAGDVETQYF.

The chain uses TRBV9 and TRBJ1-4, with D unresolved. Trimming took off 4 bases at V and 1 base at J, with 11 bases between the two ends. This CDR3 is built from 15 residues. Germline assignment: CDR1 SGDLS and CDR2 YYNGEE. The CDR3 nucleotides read TGTGCCAGCAGCCCCCTTGGGATAACTAATGAAAAACTGTTTTTT. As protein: CASSPLGITNEKLFF.

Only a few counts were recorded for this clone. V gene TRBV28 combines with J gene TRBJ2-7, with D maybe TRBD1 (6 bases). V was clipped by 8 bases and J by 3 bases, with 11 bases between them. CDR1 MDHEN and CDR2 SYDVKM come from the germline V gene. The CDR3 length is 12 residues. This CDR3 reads CASGDIFYEQYF. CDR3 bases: TGTGCCAGCGGGGACATATTCTACGAGCAGTACTTC.

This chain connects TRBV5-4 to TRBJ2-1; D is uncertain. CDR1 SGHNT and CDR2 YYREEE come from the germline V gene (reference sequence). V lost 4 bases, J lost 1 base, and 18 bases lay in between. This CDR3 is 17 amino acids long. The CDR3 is CASSPTDGVLSYNEQFF. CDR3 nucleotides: TGTGCCAGCAGCCCGACCGATGGAGTGTTATCCTACAATGAGCAGTTCTTC. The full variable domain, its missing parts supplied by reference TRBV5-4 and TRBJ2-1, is ETGVTQSPTHLIKTRGQQVTLRCSSQSGHNTVSWYQQALGQGPQFIFQYYREEENGRGNFPPRFSGLQFPNYSSELNVNALELDDSALYLCASSPTDGVLSYNEQFFGPGTRLTVL.

CDR3 DNA sequence: TGTGCCAGCAGTGCTCGACTAGATCCAGATACGCAGTATTTT. It yields the protein CASSARLDPDTQYF. V and J are TRBV6-1 and TRBJ2-3; weak D call: TRBD2 (6 bases). The CDR3 is made up of 14 amino acids. V was trimmed by 4 bases and J by 4 bases, leaving 12 bases between them. Germline lookup yields CDR1 MNHNS and CDR2 SASEGT.

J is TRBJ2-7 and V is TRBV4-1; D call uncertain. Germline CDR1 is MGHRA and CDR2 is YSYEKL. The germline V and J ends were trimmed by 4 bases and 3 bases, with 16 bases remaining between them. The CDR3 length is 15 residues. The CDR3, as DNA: TGCGCCAGCAGCCGAGAGCCTACACTAATCTACGAGCAGTACTTC. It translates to CASSREPTLIYEQYF.

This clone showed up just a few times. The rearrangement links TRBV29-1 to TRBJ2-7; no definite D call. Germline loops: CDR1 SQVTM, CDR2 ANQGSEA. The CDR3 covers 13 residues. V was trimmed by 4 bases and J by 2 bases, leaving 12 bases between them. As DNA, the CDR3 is TGCAGCGTTGTGTCGGGCGCTCCCTACGAGCAGTACTTC. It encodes CSVVSGAPYEQYF.

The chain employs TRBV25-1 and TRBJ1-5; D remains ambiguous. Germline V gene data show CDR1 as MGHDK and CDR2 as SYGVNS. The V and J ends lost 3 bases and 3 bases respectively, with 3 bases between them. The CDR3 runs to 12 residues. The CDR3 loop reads CASSDNNQPQHF. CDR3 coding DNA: TGTGCCAGCAGTGACAACAATCAGCCCCAGCATTTT.

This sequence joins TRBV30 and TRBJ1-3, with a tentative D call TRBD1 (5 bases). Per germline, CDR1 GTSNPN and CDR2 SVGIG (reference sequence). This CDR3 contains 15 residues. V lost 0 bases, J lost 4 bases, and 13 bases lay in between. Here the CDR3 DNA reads TGTGCCTGGAGTGTGGAGGGGCTTTCGGGAAACACCATATATTTT. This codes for CAWSVEGLSGNTIYF.

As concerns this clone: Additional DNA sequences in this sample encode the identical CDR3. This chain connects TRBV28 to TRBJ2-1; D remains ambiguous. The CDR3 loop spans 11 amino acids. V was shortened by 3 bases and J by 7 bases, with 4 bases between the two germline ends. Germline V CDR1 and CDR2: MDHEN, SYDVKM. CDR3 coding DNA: TGTGCCAGCAGTTTGGTTAATGAGCAGTTCTTC. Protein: CASSLVNEQFF.

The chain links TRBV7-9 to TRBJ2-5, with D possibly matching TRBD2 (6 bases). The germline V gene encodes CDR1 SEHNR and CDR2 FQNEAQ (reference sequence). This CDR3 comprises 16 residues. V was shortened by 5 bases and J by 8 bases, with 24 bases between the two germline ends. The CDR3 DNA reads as TGTGCCAGCAGCCGGCCCGGGGCCGGGGGTCCTGGAACCCAGTACTTC. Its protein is CASSRPGAGGPGTQYF.

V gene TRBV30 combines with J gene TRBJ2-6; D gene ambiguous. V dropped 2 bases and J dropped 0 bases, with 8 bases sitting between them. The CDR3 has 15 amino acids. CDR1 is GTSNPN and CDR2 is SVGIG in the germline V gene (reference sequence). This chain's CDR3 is CAWSLRPSGANVLTF. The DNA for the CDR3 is TGTGCCTGGAGTCTTAGACCCTCTGGGGCCAACGTCCTGACTTTC. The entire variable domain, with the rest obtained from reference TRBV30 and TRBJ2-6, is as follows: SQTIHQWPATLVQPVGSPLSLECTVEGTSNPNLYWYRQAAGRGLQLLFYSVGIGQISSEVPQNLSASRPQDRQFILSSKKLLLSDSGFYLCAWSLRPSGANVLTFGAGSRLTVL.

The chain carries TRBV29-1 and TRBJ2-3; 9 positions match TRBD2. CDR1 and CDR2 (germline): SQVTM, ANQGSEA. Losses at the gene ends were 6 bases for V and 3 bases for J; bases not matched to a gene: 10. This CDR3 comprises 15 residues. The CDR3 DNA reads TGCAGCGTCGATACCCCGGCGGGAGGGACAGATACGCAGTATTTT. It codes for CSVDTPAGGTDTQYF.

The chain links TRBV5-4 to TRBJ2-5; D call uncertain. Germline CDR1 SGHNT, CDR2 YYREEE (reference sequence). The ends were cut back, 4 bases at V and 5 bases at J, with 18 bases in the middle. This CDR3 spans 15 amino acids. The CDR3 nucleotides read TGTGCCAGCAGCCTGGGGATCAGTTTCGGGGAGACCCAGTACTTC. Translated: CASSLGISFGETQYF.

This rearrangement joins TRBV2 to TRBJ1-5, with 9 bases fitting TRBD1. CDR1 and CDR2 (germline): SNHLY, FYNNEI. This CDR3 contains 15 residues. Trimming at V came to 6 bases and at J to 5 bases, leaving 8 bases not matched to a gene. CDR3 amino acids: CASSPGTGTHQPQHF. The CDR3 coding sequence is TGTGCCAGCAGCCCCGGGACAGGGACGCATCAGCCCCAGCATTTT.